This T cell receptor beta chain was retrieved from a study of T cell responses to AZD1222 COVID-19 vaccine. Data came from immunoSEQ multiplex PCR; TCRdb stores just in-frame clones and leaves some out. The sample includes 80,000 to 85,000 clones, approximately 89% of them seen just once. The clonotype originates from an adult who received the AZD1222 COVID-19 vaccine. This sample comprised peripheral blood, obtained 28 days after the second AZD1222 dose.

In DNA form, the CDR3 reads TGTGCCAGTTCCCAGGTTCTCACTGAAGCTTTCTTT. The encoded protein is CASSQVLTEAFF. This chain joins TRBV28 and TRBJ1-1; D not resolved. Germline CDR1 is MDHEN and CDR2 is SYDVKM. The CDR3 is 12 amino acids. Trimming took 9 bases from V and 4 from J, leaving 12 bases between them.